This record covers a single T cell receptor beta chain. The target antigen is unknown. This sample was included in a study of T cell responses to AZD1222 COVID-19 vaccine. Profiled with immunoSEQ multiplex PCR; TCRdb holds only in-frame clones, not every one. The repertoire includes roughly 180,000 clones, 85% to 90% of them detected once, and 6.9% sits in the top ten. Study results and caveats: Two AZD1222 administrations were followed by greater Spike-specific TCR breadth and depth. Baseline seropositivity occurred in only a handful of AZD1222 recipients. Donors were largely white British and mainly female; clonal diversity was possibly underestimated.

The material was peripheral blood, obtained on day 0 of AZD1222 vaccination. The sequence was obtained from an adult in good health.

CDR3 coding DNA: TGTGCCAGCAGCCAAGATCTGGCTAGCGGGGGATGGAACATTCAGTACTTC. It translates to CASSQDLASGGWNIQYF. This chain joins TRBV4-2 and TRBJ2-4; the match to TRBD2 covers 10 bases. The germline CDR1 and CDR2 sequences are LGHNA and YNFKEQ. With 0 bases clipped from V and 7 bases from J, the junction kept 9 bases outside the gene matches. The CDR3 has 17 amino acids.